This T cell receptor (beta chain) emerged from a study of blood T cells in healthy people across ages. Broader study findings: Aged donors had fewer naive CD4+ cells and lower diversity than long-lived donors.

The use of a sample-barcoded 5' primer and a J-beta primer mix characterized a second PCR of roughly 6 to 11 cycles. TCRdb re-analysed the 5' RACE reads in MiXCR, keeping a single row per CDR3 protein. The sample includes around 500,000 distinct CDR3 sequences, around 27% of them seen just once. The germline CDR1 and CDR2 sequences are SGHDT and YYEEEE. V trimming: 5 bases; J trimming: 0 bases; junction bases outside the gene matches: 11. The CDR3 spans 17 residues. As for this clonotype: The antigen is unknown.

The same data also contributed to another study, on T cells of mothers and their children. That source reports: Mothers and children who were related shared slightly more overlap than unrelated pairs, but not significantly more.

The chain is built from TRBV5-6 and TRBJ2-1, with 7 bases that match TRBD1. This TCR came from a boy between 2 and 15 years old in good health. The sequenced material came from blood. The CDR3 DNA sequence: TGTGCCAGCAGTCTCATGACAGGGCAAAGCTCCTACAATGAGCAGTTCTTC. It encodes CASSLMTGQSSYNEQFF.